Below are 9 T cell receptor beta chains sequenced from a single sample in a study of blood T cell repertoires in COVID-19. Only in-frame clones appear in the TCRdb table, and some are missing; sequencing was by immunoSEQ multiplex PCR. The sample yields tens of thousands of clones, about 84% seen once. Specimen: peripheral blood. The receptors here all came from a man older than 75 with active or convalescent COVID-19.

Here the CDR3 reads CASSQVYGNSPLHF. The CDR3, as DNA: TGCGCCAGCAGCCAAGTTTATGGCAATTCACCCCTCCACTTT. This chain connects TRBV4-3 to TRBJ1-6; D not resolved. V shed 1 base and J shed 7 bases, with 8 bases lying between them. The CDR3 covers 14 residues. From germline, CDR1 is LGHNA and CDR2 YSLEER.

J is TRBJ2-7 and V is TRBV5-1; 8 bases map to TRBD2. With 4 bases clipped from V and 3 bases from J, the junction kept 3 bases outside the gene matches. This CDR3 has 13 residues. The germline V gene encodes CDR1 SGHRS and CDR2 YFSETQ. CDR3 in amino acids: CASSPAGGYEQYF. CDR3 nucleotides: TGCGCCAGCAGCCCGGCGGGGGGCTACGAGCAGTACTTC.

The rearrangement uses TRBV19 and TRBJ1-1; possibly TRBD1 for D (6 bases). This CDR3 spans 14 amino acids. CDR1 and CDR2 from the germline V gene are LNHDA and SQIVND (reference sequence). V lost 5 bases to trimming and J lost 2 bases, with 12 bases between them. CDR3 loop: CASSLQGLNTEAFF. The CDR3 DNA reads as TGTGCCAGTAGTTTACAGGGACTAAACACTGAAGCTTTCTTT.

The chain recombines TRBV5-8 with TRBJ1-5; tentatively, D is TRBD1 (5 bases). V was cut by 5 bases and J by 2 bases, with 14 bases left in between. This CDR3 contains 15 residues. Germline CDR1 is SGHTS and CDR2 is YDEGEE. The CDR3 DNA reads TGTGCCAGCAGGCGGGAACAGGACCGCAATCAGCCCCAGCATTTT. Encoded protein: CASRREQDRNQPQHF.

The CDR3 loop is CASSPGGSYEQYF. The CDR3 DNA is TGTGCCAGCAGCCCTGGAGGGAGTTACGAGCAGTACTTC. The V and J genes are TRBV7-3 and TRBJ2-7; maybe TRBD2 (6 bases). The CDR3 runs to 13 residues. Trimming left V 5 bases short and J 4 bases short, with 12 bases between. Per the germline V gene, CDR1 is SGHTA and CDR2 is FQGTGA.

Regarding this clone: Relative to the germline gene, one junction end is altered; a read error may explain this. CDR3 sequence reads: CASSGPGGSRRF. The CDR3 region has the DNA TGTGCCAGCAGTGGGCCCGGAGGGAGTAGACGTTTC. This chain joins TRBV27 and TRBJ2-7, with D possibly being TRBD2 (6 bases). Germline V gene data show CDR1 as MNHEY and CDR2 as SMNVEV (reference sequence). The CDR3 consists of 12 residues.

V gene TRBV4-3 combines with J gene TRBJ2-2; D is unresolved. Trimming removed 0 bases at V and 10 bases at J, with 6 bases between. Germline lookup yields CDR1 LGHNA and CDR2 YSLEER. This CDR3 has 12 amino acids. The CDR3 region is CASSQDYVELFF. CDR3 nucleotides: TGCGCCAGCAGCCAAGATTATGTGGAGCTGTTTTTT.

The chain has TRBV7-9 and TRBJ1-2; TRBD1 aligns across 10 bases. The CDR3 runs to 17 residues. V shed 8 bases and J 2 bases; nucleotides not matched to a gene: 14. CDR1 is SEHNR, CDR2 FQNEAQ, per germline (reference sequence). In nucleotides, the CDR3 is TGTGCCAGCGATGGCCCCCTGGGGACAGGGGAAAACTATGGCTACACCTTC. Amino acids: CASDGPLGTGENYGYTF.

This rearrangement joins TRBV6-2 or TRBV6-3 to TRBJ1-5; 8 bases line up with TRBD1. The CDR3 contains 14 residues. V shed 6 bases and J 4 bases; nucleotides not matched to a gene: 5. Germline CDR1 and CDR2: MNHEY and SVGEGT. The CDR3 loop is CASSRDRGNQPQHF. DNA of the CDR3: TGTGCCAGCAGCCGCGACAGGGGAAATCAGCCCCAGCATTTT.